This TCR beta chain was sequenced in a study of cytomegalovirus exposure and HLA in healthy donors. Study-level information: Early released data comprised tens of millions of unique TCRs from HLA-typed donors. Regarding the study as a whole: A likely sequencing artifact accounted for one observed cluster of highly shared sequence variants. A previous analysis found most TCR beta V segments productive roughly 87% or roughly 30% of the time.

CDR3 length: 18 residues. Germline V gives CDR1 MGHRA, CDR2 YSYEKL. Deletions cut 0 bases from V and 4 bases from J, with 19 bases between. Turning to this clone: The antigen is unknown.

The PCR was carried out with 60 Vbeta primers and 13 Jbeta primers. Only in-frame clones appear in the TCRdb table, and some are missing; sequencing was by immunoSEQ multiplex PCR. This table has approximately 110,000 clones, 70% to 80% appearing once. What was sequenced was PBMCs. The genes are TRBV4-1 and TRBJ2-1, with D tentatively TRBD2 (6 bases). This TCR came from a woman in her forties in good health and CMV-seronegative. CDR3 DNA: TGCGCCAGCAGCCAAGATCCGGCGGGACTTTCACTTTACAATGAGCAGTTCTTC. Translated, it gives CASSQDPAGLSLYNEQFF.